Described below is a single T cell receptor (beta chain) sequence and its context. This clone was picked up a small number of times. Its specific antigen is unknown. No base quality information exists; no much larger clone differs at one position. CDR1 and CDR2, per the germline V gene, are SGHTA and FQGTGA. V is shortened by 5 bases, J by 0 bases, and the region joining them spans 7 bases. The CDR3 has 13 amino acids, counting the end cysteine and phenylalanine. Only the CDR3 portion is preserved as DNA: 39 bases, with reading frame beginning at the first base. The High Capacity cDNA Reverse Transcription Kit was used to reverse transcribe all of the isolated RNA, meaning that expressed TCRB transcripts were what got sequenced. Deep immunoSEQ sequencing was performed on naive, central memory and regulatory T cell samples, with an average of roughly 3.6 million total reads per sample. After sorted cells were lysed in RLT buffer, RNA was extracted with DNase-treated RNeasy Micro or Mini kits, with the choice depending on cell number. Each cell subset was processed separately to prevent cross-contamination, with patient and healthy donor samples processed together. TCRB sequences were amplified from cDNA with the immunoSEQ multiplex PCR, producing 87-bp fragments spanning the CDR3 region. Sequencing of the amplicons was performed on the Illumina HiSeq platform. The paper's data handling went like this. Synthetic template baselines were used to correct PCR bias computationally, reads within Hamming distance 2 were collapsed, and singletons that could not be merged were discarded. Reads were aligned against IMGT so that V, D and J genes, CDR3 length and insertions or deletions at six rearrangement sites could be assigned. Within each subset, clonotype counts were normalized to the number of sorted cells before true diversity and Gini coefficients were calculated with the tcR R package. The overlap coefficient, calculated on TCRB nucleotide sequences, was used to measure repertoire sharing. Out-of-frame TCRB sequences from naive cells were analyzed to stand in for the pre-selection repertoire. TCRdb re-hosts the immuneACCESS table, in-frame sequences only. Its copies lack some clones; in the studies checked, an unresolved V gene accounts for under half of them, and the cause for the rest is not known. V and J calls and clone size come straight from that table; D and trimming were deduced from the DNA. The sample table holds 850,000 to 900,000 clones, of which 15% to 20% were seen once. About 0.02% of the sample is in the top ten clones.

A single peripheral blood draw of around 100 mL on average was collected from each donor into heparinised tubes. Naive, central memory, regulatory and stem cell-like memory CD4+ T cells were sorted on a BD FACSAria II using a panel including CD45RO, CCR7, CD25, CD127, CD95 and CD27. All sorted populations exceeded 95% purity. PBMCs were isolated right away by Lymphoprep density gradient centrifugation and were stained directly, without culture. To minimize batch effects, samples were stained and sorted in pairs, one healthy donor with one patient per experiment. This specimen comes from a study of beta chain features in type 1 diabetes (dated by TCRdb to 2017 to 2018). Turning to the overall study: No differences in mean age, gender distribution, total cell number or subset yield were found between patients and healthy donors. Regulatory and stem cell-like memory subsets were isolated from only 8 patients and roughly eight healthy donors, whereas naive and central memory subsets came from all 30 or so donors. Across all samples, 107,917,701 sorted cells were examined, and cell number per subset correlated strongly with RNA yield. In the study, recently diagnosed type 1 diabetes patients and matched healthy donors were compared on the TCRB repertoires of their sorted circulating CD4+ T cell subsets. What the authors observed across the whole study: Type 1 diabetes patients showed a moderate but significant shortening of TCRB CDR3 length in all four CD4+ subsets. Shorter templates might have been favored by PCR, but patient and control samples were amplified and corrected together, so both groups would have been affected equally by any skew. The naive, central memory and regulatory TCRB repertoires appeared to resemble one another more closely among patients than among healthy donors. At VDJ recombination sites, type 1 diabetes patients had fewer insertions and more deleted nucleotides, which implies abnormalities in thymic rearrangement. Only small numbers of individuals were included in the HLA sub-analyses, which left unresolved whether HLA type had any influence on TCRB rearrangement. Because cDNA was sequenced instead of genomic DNA, activated cells with high expression could be over-represented, although the groups did not differ in activation or CD3 levels.

The chain links TRBV7-3 with TRBJ1-1, with no reliable assignment of the D segment. The material sequenced was naive CD4+ T cells from blood. The cell subset or site label, read with the paper, signifies: true naive CD4+ T cells. This sequence originates from a young woman in good health. The nucleotide sequence reads TGTGCCAGCAGCGAGACGGTGAACACTGAAGCTTTCTTT. Its amino acids are CASSETVNTEAFF.